These 7 T cell receptor beta chains share one sample of origin, sequenced in a study of beta chain features in type 1 diabetes (dated 2018 in TCRdb). Library preparation used the immunoSEQ multiplex PCR assay. The entire amount of isolated RNA was reverse transcribed using the High Capacity cDNA Reverse Transcription Kit, so the sequenced TCRB transcripts were expressed ones. The immuneACCESS repertoire file appears here via TCRdb, limited to in-frame rearrangements. These files lack a portion of the clones; in checked studies, under half of the deficit traces to unresolved V genes, and the cause of the others is not known. In this sample the table shows 110,000 to 150,000 clones, 6.9% of which occur a single time. Of the sample, roughly 1.4% is held by the ten largest clones. Specimen: central memory CD4+ T cells from blood. These receptors all stem from a woman in her twenties or thirties in good health.

J is TRBJ1-3 and V is TRBV25-1; tentative D call: TRBD1 (5 bases). Per the germline V gene, CDR1 is MGHDK and CDR2 is SYGVNS. The CDR3 loop spans 13 amino acids. V lost 4 bases and J lost 9, with 13 bases in between. In DNA, the CDR3 is TGTGCCAGCAGTGGGCCCAGCGGGGGCACCATATATTTT. Residues: CASSGPSGGTIYF.

This clone has more than one count but fewer than ten. CDR3 DNA: TGTGCCATCAGGCCGGGACTAGCGGGAGGAGGCTCCTACAATGAGCAGTTCTTC. Translated: CAIRPGLAGGGSYNEQFF. The V gene is TRBV10-3, the J gene TRBJ2-1; TRBD2 aligns across 15 bases. CDR1 and CDR2 (germline): ENHRY, SYGVKD. The CDR3 sequence is 18 residues long. V shed 6 bases and J 0 bases; nucleotides not matched to a gene: 6.

This clone has a handful of counts. The V and J genes are TRBV19 and TRBJ2-5, with a possible D match to TRBD1 (6 bases). This CDR3 has 17 amino acids. Trimming cost V 5 bases and J 9 bases, with 28 bases left between them. CDR1 is LNHDA and CDR2 is SQIVND in the germline V gene (reference sequence). CDR3 in amino acids: CASSPSYPGTPVGSQYF. The CDR3 bases are TGTGCCAGTAGTCCCTCCTATCCCGGGACACCGGTTGGGTCCCAGTACTTC.

This clone appeared a few times. The CDR3 DNA reads TGTGCCAGTAGTATAGATATCGGGACAGCCAACTATGGCTACACCTTC. It is translated as CASSIDIGTANYGYTF. The chain carries TRBV19 and TRBJ1-2; 7 bases line up with TRBD1. Germline V CDR1 and CDR2: LNHDA, SQIVND (reference sequence). J gave up 2 bases and V 0 bases, and 6 bases lay outside the gene matches. CDR3 length: 16 residues.

V gene TRBV4-3 combines with J gene TRBJ2-3; weak D call: TRBD2 (5 bases). Germline lookup yields CDR1 LGHNA and CDR2 YSLEER. Trimming removed 0 bases from V and 4 bases from J, with 11 bases in between. The CDR3 is 15 amino acids. CDR3 sequence (DNA): TGCGCCAGCAGCCAAGATCTTTTCGGGGCAGATACGCAGTATTTT. Residues: CASSQDLFGADTQYF.

This clone has only a few counts. The V and J genes are TRBV4-2 and TRBJ1-3; D is uncertain. Trimming left V 0 bases short and J 4 bases short, with 10 bases between. Germline CDR1 reads LGHNA; CDR2 reads YNFKEQ. This CDR3 contains 15 residues. The CDR3 loop reads CASSQDTGVGNTIYF. Here the CDR3 DNA reads TGTGCCAGCAGCCAAGATACGGGAGTAGGAAACACCATATATTTT.

This sequence joins TRBV18 and TRBJ2-3; 7 nucleotides align to TRBD1. CDR1 is KGHSH and CDR2 is LQKENI in the germline V gene. V gave up 4 bases and J gave up 5 bases; unmatched junction bases: 12. The CDR3 loop spans 16 amino acids. Here the CDR3 reads CASSLSTGNQGDTQYF. The CDR3 DNA sequence: TGTGCCAGCTCACTCTCGACAGGGAATCAGGGAGATACGCAGTATTTT.